This TCR beta chain was retrieved from a study of T cells in Graves' hyperthyroidism and ophthalmopathy. Trimming left V 2 bases short and J 0 bases short, with 14 bases between. CDR1 is SQVTM, CDR2 ANQGSEA, per germline. This CDR3 comprises 16 residues. TCR beta CDR3 regions were amplified from RNA. The TCR CDR3 first-round RT-PCR relied on the HTBI primer set. TCRdb reanalysed the multiplex PCR reads using MiXCR and keeps one entry per CDR3 protein. The table lists under 400,000 distinct CDR3 sequences, 13% to 15% of them singletons. The TCR comes from a woman aged 55-70 years with Graves' ophthalmopathy. The rearrangement links TRBV29-1 to TRBJ2-1, with D hard to call. The sequenced sample was blood. The CDR3 region has the DNA TGCAGCGTTGAAAACACGAGCGCGAGCTCCTACAATGAGCAGTTCTTC. Protein: CSVENTSASSYNEQFF.